This T cell receptor (beta chain) was sequenced in a study of blood T cell repertoires in COVID-19. Study context: Material from acute and convalescent COVID-19 was sourced from the United States, Italy and Spain. T cells, B-cell-depleted T cells, or PBMCs supplied cDNA or gDNA.

Clones were sequenced by immunoSEQ multiplex PCR, and TCRdb holds only the in-frame ones, with some missing. There are about 240,000 clones in the sample; 85% occur only once, and just under 6.5% lies in the top ten. Germline lookup yields CDR1 SNHLY and CDR2 FYNNEI. The V end was cut by 8 bases, the J end by 6 bases, with 13 bases between. This CDR3 has 13 amino acids. This clone was detected once. The receptor was derived from a woman in her fifties or sixties with active or convalescent COVID-19. The specimen sequenced was peripheral blood. The chain combines TRBV2 with TRBJ2-2; D may be TRBD2 (6 bases). The DNA of the CDR3 is TGTGCCAGCGGGTGGCTAGCGTCCGGGGAGCTGTTTTTT. This sequence encodes CASGWLASGELFF.